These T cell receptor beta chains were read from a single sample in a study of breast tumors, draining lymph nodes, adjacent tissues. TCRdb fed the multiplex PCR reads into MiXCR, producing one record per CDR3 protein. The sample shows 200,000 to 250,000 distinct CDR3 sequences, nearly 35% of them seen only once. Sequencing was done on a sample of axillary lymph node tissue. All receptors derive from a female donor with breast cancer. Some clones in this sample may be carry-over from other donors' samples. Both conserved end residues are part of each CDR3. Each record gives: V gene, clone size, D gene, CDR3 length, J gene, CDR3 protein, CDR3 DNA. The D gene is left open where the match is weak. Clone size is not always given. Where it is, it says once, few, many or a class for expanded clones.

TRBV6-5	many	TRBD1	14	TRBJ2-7	CASSYGGQASEQYF	TGTGCCAGCAGTTACGGGGGACAGGCCTCCGAGCAGTACTTC
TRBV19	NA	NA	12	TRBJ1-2	CASSIEGKGSTF	TGTGCCAGTAGTATAGAAGGGAAGGGGAGCACCTTC
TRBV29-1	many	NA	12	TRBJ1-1	CSGRGMNTEAFF	TGCAGCGGGCGGGGGATGAACACTGAAGCTTTCTTT
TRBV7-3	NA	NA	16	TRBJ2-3	CASSPQRALRTDTQYF	TGTGCCAGCAGCCCCCAGAGGGCTTTAAGGACAGATACGCAGTATTTT
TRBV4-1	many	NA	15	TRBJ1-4	CASSQDRGTNEKLFF	TGCGCCAGCAGCCAAGATAGGGGGACTAATGAAAAACTGTTTTTT
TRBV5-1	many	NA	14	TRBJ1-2	CASSPDRPGYGYTF	TGCGCCAGCAGCCCGGACAGACCTGGCTATGGCTACACCTTC
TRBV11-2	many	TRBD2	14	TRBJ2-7	CASRSGGSSYEQYF	TGTGCCAGCAGGTCGGGAGGGAGCTCCTACGAGCAGTACTTC
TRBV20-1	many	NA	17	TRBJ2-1	CSARVPQSGGSYNEQFF	TGCAGTGCTAGAGTCCCCCAGAGCGGAGGCTCCTACAATGAGCAGTTCTTC
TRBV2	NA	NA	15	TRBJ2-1	CASSPFREWVDEQFF	TGTGCCAGCAGCCCCTTCCGGGAGTGGGTCGATGAGCAGTTCTTC
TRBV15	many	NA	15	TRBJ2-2	CATSRDPPNTGELFF	TGTGCCACCAGCAGAGATCCCCCGAACACCGGGGAGCTGTTTTTT
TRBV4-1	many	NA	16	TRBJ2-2	CASSQDRKGNTGELFF	TGCGCCAGCAGCCAAGACAGGAAAGGGAACACCGGGGAGCTGTTTTTT
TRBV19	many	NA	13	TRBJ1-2	CASMGRANYGYTF	TGTGCCAGTATGGGCAGGGCTAACTATGGCTACACCTTC
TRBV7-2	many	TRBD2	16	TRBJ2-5	CASSFRTSGNQETQYF	TGTGCCAGCAGCTTCCGGACTAGCGGGAACCAAGAGACCCAGTACTTC
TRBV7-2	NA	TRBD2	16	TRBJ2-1	CASKFRGGASYNEQFF	TGTGCCAGCAAGTTCCGCGGGGGGGCCTCCTACAATGAGCAGTTCTTC
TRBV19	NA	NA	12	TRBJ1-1	CASKRGNTEAFF	TGTGCCAGCAAAAGGGGGAACACTGAAGCTTTCTTT
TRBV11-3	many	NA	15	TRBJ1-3	CASSRSGTQGNTIYF	TGTGCCAGCAGCCGTTCGGGGACACAAGGAAACACCATATATTTT
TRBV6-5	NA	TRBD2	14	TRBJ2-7	CARRLAGGPYEQYF	TGTGCCAGAAGACTAGCGGGAGGGCCCTACGAGCAGTACTTC
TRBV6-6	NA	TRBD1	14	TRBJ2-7	CASRGGQGTYEQYF	TGTGCCAGCAGAGGAGGACAGGGGACGTACGAGCAGTACTTC
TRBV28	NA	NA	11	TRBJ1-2	CASSSRYGYTF	TGTGCCAGCAGTTCGCGCTATGGCTACACCTTC
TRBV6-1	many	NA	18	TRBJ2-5	CASARSQGFGAQQETQYF	TGTGCCAGCGCGCGATCACAGGGCTTTGGGGCTCAGCAAGAGACCCAGTACTTC
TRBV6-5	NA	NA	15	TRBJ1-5	CASSYSWGFNQPQHF	TGTGCCAGCAGTTACTCATGGGGTTTCAATCAGCCCCAGCATTTT
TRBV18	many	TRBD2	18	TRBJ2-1	CASSPPTSGRGTRNEQFF	TGTGCCAGCTCACCCCCGACTAGCGGGAGAGGGACACGGAATGAGCAGTTCTTC
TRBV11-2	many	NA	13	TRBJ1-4	CASSYGVREKLFF	TGTGCCAGCAGCTACGGGGTCCGGGAAAAACTGTTTTTT
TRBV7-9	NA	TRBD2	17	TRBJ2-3	CASTTSGRANRADPQYF	TGTGCCAGCACCACTAGCGGGAGGGCCAATCGCGCAGATCCGCAGTATTTT
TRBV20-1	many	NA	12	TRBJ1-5	CSVGQVGQPQHF	TGCAGTGTTGGCCAGGTGGGACAGCCCCAGCATTTT
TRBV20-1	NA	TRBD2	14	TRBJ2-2	CSARGAGGPGGLFF	TGCAGTGCTAGAGGTGCGGGAGGGCCCGGGGGGCTGTTTTTT
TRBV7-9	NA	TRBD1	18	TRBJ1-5	CASSHWGQGFGSNQPQHF	TGTGCCAGCAGCCACTGGGGACAGGGGTTCGGGAGCAATCAGCCCCAGCATTTT
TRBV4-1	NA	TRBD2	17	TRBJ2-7	CASSQETNGGGAAEQYF	TGCGCCAGCAGCCAAGAAACCAATGGCGGGGGGGCTGCCGAGCAGTACTTC
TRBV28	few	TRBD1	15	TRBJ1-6	CASSPDRARSFLLHF	TGTGCCAGCAGCCCGGACAGGGCTCGGAGTTTTCTCCTCCACTTT
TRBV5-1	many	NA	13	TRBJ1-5	CASSLAGGQPQHF	TGCGCCAGCAGCTTGGCGGGAGGTCAGCCCCAGCATTTT
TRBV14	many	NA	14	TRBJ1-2	CASSQVQQLYGYTF	TGTGCCAGCAGCCAAGTCCAGCAACTCTATGGCTACACCTTC
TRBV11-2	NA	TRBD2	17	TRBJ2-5	CASSYGGLAGGEETQYF	TGTGCCAGCAGCTACGGGGGACTAGCGGGGGGGGAAGAGACCCAGTACTTC
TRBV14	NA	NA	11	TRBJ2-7	CHSEPTYEQYF	TGTCACAGTGAGCCGACCTACGAGCAGTACTTC